This T cell receptor (beta chain) was observed in a study of control samples from healthy donors and cancer patients. V was clipped by 3 bases and J by 2 bases, with 7 bases between them. The CDR3 has 14 residues. CDR1 LNHDA and CDR2 SQIVND come from the germline V gene (reference sequence). The protocol was immunoSEQ multiplex PCR, while the TCRdb copy is restricted to in-frame clones and leaves out a portion. The table includes 100,000 to 150,000 clones, around nine tenths detected once. This receptor was obtained from a man between 18 and 29 years old in good health. Sequenced input: blood. The rearrangement links TRBV19 to TRBJ2-2; unclear D gene. The CDR3 coding sequence is TGTGCCAGTAGTATGGAGCTTAACACCGGGGAGCTGTTTTTT. Its translation is CASSMELNTGELFF.